A single sample is the source of the 4 T cell receptor beta chains below, sequenced in a study of cytomegalovirus exposure and HLA in healthy donors. Method: immunoSEQ multiplex PCR; TCRdb's copy keeps in-frame clones and lacks some. Of about 71,000 clones in the sample, approximately 94% are singletons; the top ten hold roughly 1%. Sequenced material: PBMCs. Source of these receptors: a woman aged 18-30 years in good health and CMV-seronegative.

The chain employs TRBV6-5 and TRBJ1-2; D is undetermined. CDR1 and CDR2 (germline): MNHEY, SVGAGI. V was clipped by 2 bases and J by 5 bases, with 6 bases between them. This CDR3 has 12 residues. The CDR3 bases are TGTGCCAGCAGTTACGGCGGTTATGGCTACACCTTC. This translates into CASSYGGYGYTF.

This clone was recorded only once. The rearrangement joins TRBV19 to TRBJ2-6; 7 nucleotides agree with TRBD1. The germline gives CDR1 LNHDA, CDR2 SQIVND (reference sequence). Germline trimming cut 8 bases from V and 1 base from J; bases unmatched to any gene: 5. This CDR3 spans 15 amino acids. CDR3 sequence (DNA): TGTGCCAGTGGGCCGACAGGGTCTGGGGCCAACGTCCTGACTTTC. Translation gives CASGPTGSGANVLTF.

This clone appeared a single time. The chain employs TRBV27 and TRBJ2-7, with 7 bases that match TRBD1. V lost 6 bases, J lost 2 bases, and 4 bases stayed unmatched. CDR3 length equals 13 residues. Germline CDR1 and CDR2: MNHEY and SMNVEV (reference sequence). CDR3 DNA: TGTGCCAGCAGCGGGGACAGACCCTACGAGCAGTACTTC. This encodes CASSGDRPYEQYF.

The chain joins TRBV11-3 to TRBJ2-5, with a tentative D call TRBD1 (7 bases). Germline V lookup: CDR1 SGHNT, CDR2 YENEEA. The CDR3 totals 13 residues. Trimming cost V 5 bases and J 5 bases, with 12 bases left between them. In nucleotides, the CDR3 is TGTGCCAGCAGCCCTCAGGGGGGTGAGACCCAGTACTTC. This translates into CASSPQGGETQYF.